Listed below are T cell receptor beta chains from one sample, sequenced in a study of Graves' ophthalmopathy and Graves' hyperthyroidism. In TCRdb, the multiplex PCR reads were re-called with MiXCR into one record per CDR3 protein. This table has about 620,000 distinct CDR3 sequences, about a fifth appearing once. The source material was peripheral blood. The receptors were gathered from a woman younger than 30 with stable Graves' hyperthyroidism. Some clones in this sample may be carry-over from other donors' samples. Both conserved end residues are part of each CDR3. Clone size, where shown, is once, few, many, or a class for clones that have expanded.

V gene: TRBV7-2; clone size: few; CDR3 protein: CASSPGRGSYEQYF
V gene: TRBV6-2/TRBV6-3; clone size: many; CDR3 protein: CASRGGGFSDTEAFF
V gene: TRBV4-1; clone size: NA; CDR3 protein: CASSQDSGYEQYF
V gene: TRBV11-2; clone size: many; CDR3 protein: CASRNTTVNTEAFF
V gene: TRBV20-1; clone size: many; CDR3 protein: CSASDPGYSNQPQHF
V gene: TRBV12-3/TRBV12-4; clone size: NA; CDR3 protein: CASSLRSGGNGYTF
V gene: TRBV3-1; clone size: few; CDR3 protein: CASSQATSGGPGELFF
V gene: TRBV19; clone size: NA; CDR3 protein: CASSFRTGPHTGELFF
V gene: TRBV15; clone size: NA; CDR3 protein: CATSRALAGTYEQYF
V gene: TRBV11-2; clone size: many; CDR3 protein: CASSGGGRYGYTF
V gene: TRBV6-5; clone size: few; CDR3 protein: CASSYSVANTEAFF
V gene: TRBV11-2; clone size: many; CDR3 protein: CASSLSQKETQYF
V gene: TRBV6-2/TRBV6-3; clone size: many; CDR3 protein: CASSPWTGRGNEQYF
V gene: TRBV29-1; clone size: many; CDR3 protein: CSVVSKNIKYF
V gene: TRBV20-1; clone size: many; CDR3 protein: CSAIDRDSYEQYF
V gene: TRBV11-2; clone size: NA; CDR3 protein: CASSLFAGISYEQYF
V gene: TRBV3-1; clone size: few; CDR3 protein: CASSRSGTGKETQYF
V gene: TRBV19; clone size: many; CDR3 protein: CASSPGQGAGQPQHF
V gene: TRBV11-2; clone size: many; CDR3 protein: CASSPIIGDYEQYF
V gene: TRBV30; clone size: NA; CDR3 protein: CAWSAQSNTEAFF
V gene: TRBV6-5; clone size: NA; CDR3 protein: CASSYSSANYGYTF
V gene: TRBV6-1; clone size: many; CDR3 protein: CASSETTDYGYTF
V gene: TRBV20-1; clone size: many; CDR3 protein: CSALPGLMGDIQYF
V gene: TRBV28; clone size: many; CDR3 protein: CASSLRFFTEAFF
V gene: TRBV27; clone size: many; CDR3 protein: CASRKAGAPSSYEQYF
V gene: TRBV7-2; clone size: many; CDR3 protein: CASSFARGGGGYTF
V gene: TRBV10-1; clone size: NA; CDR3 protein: CASTGKANYGYTF
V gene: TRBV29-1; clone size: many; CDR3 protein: CSVESHENTEAFF
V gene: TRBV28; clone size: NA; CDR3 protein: CASSSRRMGYTF
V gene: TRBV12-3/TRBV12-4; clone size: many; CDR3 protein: CASSLLQYEQYF
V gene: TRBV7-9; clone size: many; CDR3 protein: CASSLVTGGGDEQYF
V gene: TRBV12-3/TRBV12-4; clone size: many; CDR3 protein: CASSQTRALGTEAFF
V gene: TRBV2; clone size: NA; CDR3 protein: CASSGMTSHETQYF
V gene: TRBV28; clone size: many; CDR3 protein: CASWGEVAEQYF
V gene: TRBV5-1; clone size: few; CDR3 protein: CASSPSRGGELFF
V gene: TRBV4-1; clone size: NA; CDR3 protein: CASSHARQGPEQYF
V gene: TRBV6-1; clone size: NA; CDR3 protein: CASTPPTGQRNTEAFF
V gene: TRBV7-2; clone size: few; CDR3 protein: CASSPTAGAYEQYF